The 29 T cell receptor beta chains reported below all come from one sample, sequenced in a study of T cell responses to AZD1222 COVID-19 vaccine. The method was immunoSEQ multiplex PCR; TCRdb's version includes in-frame clones alone and lacks a portion of them. The data hold some 83,000 clones, with around 88% observed a single time. Sequencing was performed on peripheral blood, taken on day 0 of AZD1222 vaccination. Receptor source: an adult in good health.

V gene TRBV27 combines with J gene TRBJ1-1; D is undetermined. Trimming pared 8 bases from V and 3 bases from J, leaving 16 bases between. Germline CDR1 reads MNHEY; CDR2 reads SMNVEV (reference sequence). The CDR3 has 14 residues. The CDR3 DNA follows: TGTGCCAGCCAGGAGGGCGGATTATACACTGAAGCTTTCTTT. Protein: CASQEGGLYTEAFF.

The rearrangement joins TRBV3-1 (or the pseudogene TRBV3-2) to TRBJ2-2, with unresolved D. Trimming stripped 2 bases from V and 4 bases from J, with 11 bases between. This CDR3 comprises 15 residues. Germline values: CDR1 LGHDT, CDR2 YNNKEL (reference sequence). This chain's CDR3 is CASSQQSVGTGELFF. The CDR3 DNA follows: TGTGCCAGCAGCCAACAATCCGTGGGCACCGGGGAGCTGTTTTTT.

This chain joins TRBV30 and TRBJ1-5, with D uncertain. CDR1 and CDR2 (germline): GTSNPN, SVGIG (reference sequence). The CDR3 is 13 amino acids. Trimming removed 4 bases from V and 0 bases from J, with 7 bases in between. The CDR3 DNA reads TGTGCCTGGAACCAATATAGCAATCAGCCCCAGCATTTT. Protein: CAWNQYSNQPQHF. The whole variable domain, filled in from reference TRBV30 and TRBJ1-5, reads SQTIHQWPATLVQPVGSPLSLECTVEGTSNPNLYWYRQAAGRGLQLLFYSVGIGQISSEVPQNLSASRPQDRQFILSSKKLLLSDSGFYLCAWNQYSNQPQHFGDGTRLSIL.

The chain joins TRBV12-3 or TRBV12-4 to TRBJ2-1; D is ambiguous. This CDR3 region has 11 residues. The V and J ends lost 6 bases and 2 bases respectively, with 2 bases between them. CDR3 in DNA: TGTGCCAGCAGCACCTACAATGAGCAGTTCTTC. This codes for CASSTYNEQFF.

The chain combines TRBV4-3 with TRBJ1-4; maybe TRBD1 (6 bases). Germline V lookup: CDR1 LGHNA, CDR2 YSLEER. This CDR3 has 15 amino acids. Between the trimmed V and J ends, which lost 2 bases and 5 bases, there was a span of 12 bases. DNA of the CDR3: TGCGCCAGCAGCCAATTGACAGGAACAAATGAAAAACTGTTTTTT. It encodes CASSQLTGTNEKLFF.

This chain connects TRBV27 to TRBJ1-1; D is uncertain. V dropped 5 bases and J dropped 4 bases, with 14 bases sitting between them. CDR1 and CDR2 (germline): MNHEY, SMNVEV (reference sequence). The CDR3 consists of 14 residues. This chain's CDR3 is CASSPTRFVTEAFF. CDR3 bases: TGTGCCAGCAGTCCCACCCGGTTCGTCACTGAAGCTTTCTTT.

The V and J genes are TRBV27 and TRBJ2-5; 7 nucleotides align to TRBD2. This CDR3 spans 15 amino acids. V shed 5 bases and J 3 bases; nucleotides not matched to a gene: 9. CDR1 MNHEY and CDR2 SMNVEV come from the germline V gene (reference sequence). This chain's CDR3 is CASSASGLLKETQYF. CDR3 sequence (DNA): TGTGCCAGCAGTGCTTCGGGACTACTGAAAGAGACCCAGTACTTC.

V is TRBV27 and J is TRBJ2-7; TRBD2 matches 15 bases. The V and J ends lost 6 bases and 2 bases, in that order; junction bases with no gene match: 11. The CDR3 runs to 18 residues. Per the germline V gene, CDR1 is MNHEY and CDR2 is SMNVEV (reference sequence). The CDR3 region is CASRLGLAGGPSTYEQYF. CDR3 coding DNA: TGTGCCAGCAGACTCGGACTAGCGGGAGGGCCCTCTACCTACGAGCAGTACTTC.

The chain carries TRBV9 and TRBJ1-3, with 12 positions matching TRBD1. This CDR3 has 18 amino acids. Losses at the gene ends were 2 bases for V and 2 bases for J; bases not matched to a gene: 8. CDR1 SGDLS and CDR2 YYNGEE come from the germline V gene. Here the CDR3 DNA reads TGTGCCAGCAGCGTCCGGGACAGGGGGCATTATGCTGGAAACACCATATATTTT. This codes for CASSVRDRGHYAGNTIYF.

Comment on this clone: A clone one base away is much larger, so this may be a read error. Other DNA sequences in this specimen translate into the identical CDR3. This sequence joins TRBV6-6 and TRBJ2-2; D gene unclear. Germline lookup yields CDR1 MNHNY and CDR2 SVGAGI (reference sequence). With 9 bases removed from V and 0 bases from J, the gap between germline ends came to 5 bases. The CDR3 covers 12 residues. The CDR3 coding sequence is TGTGCCAGTGGGGCGAACACCGGGGAGCTGTTTTTT. Translating gives CASGANTGELFF.

This sequence joins TRBV5-5 and TRBJ1-4, with D possibly TRBD1 on 5 matching bases. V was clipped by 0 bases and J by 7 bases, with 13 bases between them. Germline CDR1 is SGHKS and CDR2 is YYEKEE (reference sequence). The CDR3 is made up of 15 amino acids. The CDR3 loop is CASSLDWAGSEKLFF. The CDR3 bases are TGTGCCAGCAGCTTGGATTGGGCAGGGAGTGAAAAACTGTTTTTT.

The chain has TRBV10-3 and TRBJ1-6, with TRBD1 identical over 8 bases. There are 15 residues in the CDR3. Per the germline V gene, CDR1 is ENHRY and CDR2 is SYGVKD. J gave up 7 bases and V 6 bases, and 8 bases lay outside the gene matches. CDR3 nucleotides: TGTGCCATCAGCGGACAGGGAGGAGAGAATTCACCCCTCCACTTT. Translating gives CAISGQGGENSPLHF.

The gene calls are TRBV24-1 and TRBJ2-7; D could derive from TRBD1 or TRBD2 (7 bases each). From germline, CDR1 is KGHDR and CDR2 SFDVKD. The CDR3 loop spans 14 amino acids. V dropped 3 bases and J dropped 4 bases, with 12 bases sitting between them. CDR3: CATSDARGGYEQYF. The CDR3 nucleotides are TGTGCCACCAGTGATGCCAGGGGGGGTTACGAGCAGTACTTC.

This clone occurred many times. The chain joins TRBV30 to TRBJ1-6; D perhaps matches TRBD1 (6 bases). V lost 3 bases, J lost 8 bases, and 11 bases lay in between. The CDR3 is made up of 13 amino acids. Germline V lookup: CDR1 GTSNPN, CDR2 SVGIG (reference sequence). CDR3: CAWRSQGDSPLHF. The DNA for the CDR3 is TGTGCCTGGAGGTCACAGGGAGATTCACCCCTCCACTTT.

The chain is built from TRBV7-9 and TRBJ2-2, with unresolved D. V gave up 3 bases and J gave up 6 bases, with 5 bases separating them. Germline CDR1 is SEHNR and CDR2 is FQNEAQ (reference sequence). The CDR3 runs to 12 residues. CDR3 sequence (DNA): TGTGCCAGCAGCTTCGCCCCCGGGGAGCTGTTTTTT. Translating it yields CASSFAPGELFF.

The V gene is TRBV14, the J gene TRBJ2-3; no clear D gene. The germline V gene has CDR1 SGHDN and CDR2 FVKESK. The CDR3 totals 14 residues. V gave up 3 bases and J gave up 5 bases, with 12 bases separating them. The CDR3 DNA follows: TGTGCCAGCAGCCACAACGTTATCGGAGATACGCAGTATTTT. Its translation: CASSHNVIGDTQYF.

This clone was recorded only once. V gene TRBV7-8 combines with J gene TRBJ2-6, with 7 positions matching TRBD1. CDR1 is SGHVS, CDR2 FQNEAQ, per germline. Trimming at V came to 9 bases and at J to 2 bases, leaving 7 bases not matched to a gene. The CDR3 spans 15 residues. The CDR3 DNA reads as TGTGCCAGTAGACAGACAGGGACTGGGGCCAACGTCCTGACTTTC. This gives the protein CASRQTGTGANVLTF. Full variable domain (remainder filled in from reference TRBV7-8 and TRBJ2-6): GAGVSQSPRYKVAKRGQDVALRCDPISGHVSLFWYQQALGQGPEFLTYFQNEAQLDKSGLPSDRFFAERPEGSVSTLKIQRTQQEDSAVYLCASRQTGTGANVLTFGAGSRLTVL.

The chain joins TRBV18 to TRBJ2-5; no definite D call. Trimming removed 3 bases from V and 5 bases from J, with 4 bases in between. This CDR3 is 11 amino acids long. Germline-derived CDR1 and CDR2 are KGHSH and LQKENI. Here the CDR3 reads CASSPGETQYF. CDR3 DNA: TGTGCCAGCTCACCGGGGGAGACCCAGTACTTC.

This sequence joins TRBV7-2 and TRBJ2-7; D possibly uses TRBD1 or TRBD2 (5 bases each). The CDR3 has 13 amino acids. Trimming shortened V by 6 bases and J by 3 bases, and 12 bases separated the two germline ends. CDR1 and CDR2 (germline): SGHTA, FQGNSA. The CDR3 protein is CASRWGNNYEQYF. The CDR3 DNA is TGTGCCAGCAGGTGGGGGAATAACTACGAGCAGTACTTC.

This sequence joins TRBV12-3 or TRBV12-4 and TRBJ2-2; D remains unclear. V was pared by 6 bases and J by 4 bases, with 9 bases between. The CDR3 contains 13 residues. The CDR3 DNA reads as TGTGCCAGCAGGCTTGGTGCCACCGGGGAGCTGTTTTTT. Protein: CASRLGATGELFF.

This clone has only one observation. This rearrangement joins TRBV7-9 to TRBJ2-1, with 11 bases that match TRBD2. The junction had 13 bases not matched to a gene; V was cut back by 4 bases and J by 5 bases. This CDR3 is built from 18 residues. CDR1 is SEHNR, CDR2 FQNEAQ, per germline (reference sequence). The CDR3: CASSSPLIAGGPDNEQFF. As DNA, the CDR3 is TGTGCCAGCAGCTCGCCCCTTATAGCGGGAGGGCCAGACAATGAGCAGTTCTTC. The complete variable domain, with remaining parts taken from reference TRBV7-9 and TRBJ2-1, reads DTGVSQNPRHKITKRGQNVTFRCDPISEHNRLYWYRQTLGQGPEFLTYFQNEAQLEKSRLLSDRFSAERPKGSFSTLEIQRTEQGDSAMYLCASSSPLIAGGPDNEQFFGPGTRLTVL.

The chain is built from TRBV5-6 and TRBJ1-4, with TRBD1 as a possible D gene (6 bases). V lost 4 bases to trimming and J lost 1 base, with 23 bases between them. CDR1 SGHDT and CDR2 YYEEEE come from the germline V gene. The CDR3 runs to 19 residues. The CDR3: CASSRVHGQPGITNEKLFF. Here the CDR3 DNA reads TGTGCCAGCAGCCGCGTCCACGGACAGCCCGGAATAACTAATGAAAAACTGTTTTTT.

The chain joins TRBV29-1 to TRBJ1-5, with 10 bases that match TRBD1. The J segment lost 5 bases and the V segment lost 5 bases, leaving 12 bases of the junction unmatched. Germline CDR1 reads SQVTM; CDR2 reads ANQGSEA. The CDR3 runs 16 residues. The CDR3 DNA reads TGCAGCGTTTCCCTCACCACCGGGACAGGGGATCAGCCCCAGCATTTT. Translating gives CSVSLTTGTGDQPQHF.

This clone was observed a few times. The chain recombines TRBV11-2 with TRBJ2-1; D not resolved. Germline CDR1 reads SGHAT; CDR2 reads FQNNGV. V was trimmed by 4 bases and J by 5 bases, leaving 15 bases between them. The CDR3 extends over 15 amino acids. The CDR3 DNA sequence: TGTGCCAGCAGCTCCTTGAGGCGGACCAACAATGAGCAGTTCTTC. It yields the protein CASSSLRRTNNEQFF.

This clone was seen only once. The chain recombines TRBV28 with TRBJ2-3; the D call may be TRBD1 or TRBD2 (5 bases each). The CDR3 covers 14 residues. Germline CDR1 reads MDHEN; CDR2 reads SYDVKM. Trimming pared 4 bases from V and 10 bases from J, leaving 18 bases between. The CDR3 region has the DNA TGTGCCAGCAGTTACTCCGGGGCCAACCCAGCGCAGTATTTT. It yields the protein CASSYSGANPAQYF.

The rearrangement links TRBV19 to TRBJ2-1, with TRBD2 as a possible D gene (6 bases). There are 18 residues in the CDR3. Trimming stripped 0 bases from V and 0 bases from J, with 15 bases between. Germline values: CDR1 LNHDA, CDR2 SQIVND (reference sequence). The CDR3 nucleotides are TGTGCCAGTAGTATAGATGCCCTGGGAGGCACCTCCTACAATGAGCAGTTCTTC. Its translation: CASSIDALGGTSYNEQFF.

The chain employs TRBV19 and TRBJ2-5, with TRBD2 identical over 8 bases. CDR1 and CDR2 from the germline V gene are LNHDA and SQIVND (reference sequence). The CDR3 runs to 16 residues. V was pared by 1 base and J by 4 bases, with 8 bases of the junction left unmatched. CDR3 bases: TGTGCCAGTAGTATAGGCACGGGGGGGCCGGCAGAGACCCAGTACTTC. It yields the protein CASSIGTGGPAETQYF.

The genes are TRBV2 and TRBJ2-1; 11 bases agree with TRBD2. V dropped 1 base and J dropped 3; count of bases not matched to a gene: 2. The CDR3 consists of 16 residues. Germline V gene sequence: CDR1 SNHLY, CDR2 FYNNEI. The CDR3 sequence is CASSEVGLADYNEQFF. CDR3 sequence (DNA): TGTGCCAGCAGTGAAGTGGGACTAGCGGACTACAATGAGCAGTTCTTC. Using reference TRBV2 and TRBJ2-1 for the parts outside the CDR3, the full variable domain is EPEVTQTPSHQVTQMGQEVILRCVPISNHLYFYWYRQILGQKVEFLVSFYNNEISEKSEIFDDQFSVERPDGSNFTLKIRSTKLEDSAMYFCASSEVGLADYNEQFFGPGTRLTVL.

This chain uses TRBV29-1 with TRBJ2-1, with D hard to call. V lost 8 bases and J 0 bases, leaving 20 bases between the germline ends. Per the germline V gene, CDR1 is SQVTM and CDR2 is ANQGSEA. The CDR3 consists of 16 residues. The CDR3 is CSSLPGSASSYNEQFF. The DNA for the CDR3 is TGCAGCTCCCTCCCTGGATCAGCCAGCTCCTACAATGAGCAGTTCTTC.